These T cell receptor beta chains were read from a single sample in a study of T cells after yellow fever vaccination. TCRdb re-called the 5' RACE reads with MiXCR, one entry per CDR3 protein. Of 250,000 to 350,000 distinct CDR3 sequences in the sample, roughly 4.3% were seen once. The specimen comprised PBMCs, sampled 15 days after the yellow fever booster vaccination. All receptors derive from a man aged 18 to 29 who received the YFV17D yellow fever vaccine. The CDR3 runs from the conserved cysteine through the conserved F or W. D genes are given only for firm matches. The size of a clone is reported for some rows only, either as once, few or many, or as a class for expanded clones.

clone_size	v_call	d_call	j_call	cdr3_nt	cdr3_aa
many	TRBV7-2	NA	TRBJ2-6	TGTGCCAGCAGCCTAGGGGACTCTGGGGCCAACGTCCTGACTTTC	CASSLGDSGANVLTF
NA	TRBV9	NA	TRBJ2-1	TGTGCCAGCAGCGTAGCGGGCGGGGGCAACAATGAGCAGTTCTTC	CASSVAGGGNNEQFF
few	TRBV2	NA	TRBJ2-3	TGTGCCACACACCTTGACGCCACCTACACAGATACGCAGTATTTT	CATHLDATYTDTQYF
few	TRBV5-4	TRBD2	TRBJ2-5	TGTGCCAGCAGCTTGGGGCTAGCGGGGAACGGTAGGGAGACCCAGTACTTC	CASSLGLAGNGRETQYF
NA	TRBV11-1	TRBD1	TRBJ2-5	TGTGCCAGCAGCTCGGACAGGGGGAGAGTTCAAGAGACCCAGTACTTC	CASSSDRGRVQETQYF
few	TRBV12-3/TRBV12-4	TRBD2	TRBJ2-5	TGTGCCAGCAAGCTAGCGGGGGGGACAGGGCAGTACTTC	CASKLAGGTGQYF
many	TRBV7-2	NA	TRBJ1-1	TGTGCCAGCAGCTTAGCCGGAGTCGCTAGGAACACTGAAGCTTTCTTT	CASSLAGVARNTEAFF
NA	TRBV20-1	NA	TRBJ2-6	TGCAGTGCTAGATTTTCGGGCCTGGACGCTGGGGCCAACGTCCTGACTTTC	CSARFSGLDAGANVLTF
many	TRBV5-6	NA	TRBJ2-1	TGTGCCAGCAGCTTGGGGGGGCCGTGGAGCCAGTTCAGGGATGAGCAGTTCTTC	CASSLGGPWSQFRDEQFF
NA	TRBV12-3/TRBV12-4	TRBD2	TRBJ2-2	TGTGCCAGCAGTCCCCCAGCGGGGGGTCCCGGGGAGCTGTTTTTT	CASSPPAGGPGELFF
NA	TRBV3-1	NA	TRBJ2-5	TGTGCCAGCACCCAAAGTGCGGAGACCCAGTACTTC	CASTQSAETQYF
many	TRBV7-8	TRBD1	TRBJ1-2	TGTGCCAGCAGCTTAGCGAGGGGACAGCCGACCTATGGCTACACCTTC	CASSLARGQPTYGYTF
NA	TRBV7-2	NA	TRBJ1-5	TGTGCCAGCAGCTTAATCAGGGAGAGTCAGCCCCAGCATTTT	CASSLIRESQPQHF
many	TRBV20-1	NA	TRBJ2-7	TGCAGTGCTAGAGAACACGGGGGAGGCGAGCAGTACTTC	CSAREHGGGEQYF
few	TRBV20-1	NA	TRBJ1-5	TGCAGTGCTACCCCCCTGCAGGCCCTCACTCGGCCCCAGCATTTT	CSATPLQALTRPQHF
few	TRBV27	NA	TRBJ2-1	TGTGCCAGCCGGCTAGCCCGCTCCTACAATGAGCAGTTCTTC	CASRLARSYNEQFF
many	TRBV5-1	NA	TRBJ2-7	TGCGCCAGCAGCTTGAAAGATTACGAGCAGTACTTC	CASSLKDYEQYF
many	TRBV7-9	TRBD1	TRBJ1-1	TGTGCCAGCAGCTTACTCAGTAGGGACAGGGGGATGAAAGTGAACACTGAAGCTTTCTTT	CASSLLSRDRGMKVNTEAFF
few	TRBV4-1	NA	TRBJ2-3	TGCGCCAGCAGCCAAGAAGCGGGTGGCACAGATACGCAGTATTTT	CASSQEAGGTDTQYF
many	TRBV28	NA	TRBJ1-5	TGTGCCAGCAGTTTAGTCACCTTCGGAGGCCAGCCCCAGCATTTT	CASSLVTFGGQPQHF
many	TRBV7-8	NA	TRBJ2-5	TGTGCCAGCAGCCTACTCGAGGGGGTGGGCCAAGAGACCCAGTACTTC	CASSLLEGVGQETQYF
few	TRBV5-1	NA	TRBJ2-2	TGCGCCAGCAGCTTGGTAAGGCCGGACACCGGGGAGCTGTTTTTT	CASSLVRPDTGELFF
NA	TRBV5-1	TRBD1	TRBJ2-7	TGCGCCAGCAGCTCGGGACAGGGATACTACGAGCAGTACTTC	CASSSGQGYYEQYF
many	TRBV12-3/TRBV12-4	NA	TRBJ1-1	TGTGCCAGCAGTTGGGCGGGGGGAGGCACTGAAGCTTTCTTT	CASSWAGGGTEAFF
many	TRBV6-2/TRBV6-3	NA	TRBJ2-1	TGTGCCAGCAGCCTTGACGAAAAGGGGACCCTATACAATGAGCAGTTCTTC	CASSLDEKGTLYNEQFF
few	TRBV5-1	NA	TRBJ2-1	TGCGCCAGCAGCTTGGACGGGACAAAGTACAATGAGCAGTTCTTC	CASSLDGTKYNEQFF
many	TRBV5-1	TRBD1	TRBJ2-7	TGCGCCAGCACGACAGGGGGAAACGAGCAGTACTTC	CASTTGGNEQYF
NA	TRBV21-1	NA	TRBJ2-2	TGTGCCAGCAGCAGTGGGTACCACTGGGACACCGGGGAGCTGTTTTTT	CASSSGYHWDTGELFF
few	TRBV5-6	TRBD1	TRBJ2-6	TGTGCCAGCAGCTTCGGAGGGGGGACAGGGGAGTCTGGGGCCAACGTCCTGACTTTC	CASSFGGGTGESGANVLTF
many	TRBV7-8	TRBD2	TRBJ2-2	TGTGCCAGCAGGACCTTTAGCGGGGACACCGGGGAGCTGTTTTTT	CASRTFSGDTGELFF
NA	TRBV5-6	NA	TRBJ1-5	TGTGCCAGCAGCTTACAGGGCCGTAGCGATCAGCCCCAGCATTTT	CASSLQGRSDQPQHF
few	TRBV18	NA	TRBJ1-1	TGTGCCAGCTCACCACGGGTGAGCGAGGCCACTGAAGCTTTCTTT	CASSPRVSEATEAFF
NA	TRBV7-9	NA	TRBJ2-5	TGTGCCAGCAGCTACGCCAGGGTCGACGAGACCCAGTACTTC	CASSYARVDETQYF
few	TRBV7-9	NA	TRBJ2-3	TGTGCCGAAGTTGGTGGGCGGGAAAGCACAGATACGCAGTATTTT	CAEVGGRESTDTQYF
many	TRBV7-2	TRBD2	TRBJ2-4	TGTGCCAGCAGCTTAGCTAGCGGGGGGCTGGGAAACATTCAGTACTTC	CASSLASGGLGNIQYF
many	TRBV2	NA	TRBJ1-3	TGTGCCAGCAGGGCCGCCCGGCGGGGCGGAGGAAACACCATATATTTT	CASRAARRGGGNTIYF
NA	TRBV3-1	NA	TRBJ1-3	TGTGCCAGCAGCCAACTGAGGGGAAACACCATATATTTT	CASSQLRGNTIYF
few	TRBV13	NA	TRBJ1-1	TGTGCCAGCAGCTATGAAAGAGGACCTGAAGCTTTCTTT	CASSYERGPEAFF
few	TRBV30	TRBD2	TRBJ2-7	TGTGCCTGGGGGACTAACTACGAGCAGTACTTC	CAWGTNYEQYF
few	TRBV5-1	TRBD2	TRBJ2-7	TGCGCCAGCAGCTATTCATTCCAGACTAGCGGGGTTGTCGAGCAGTACTTC	CASSYSFQTSGVVEQYF
many	TRBV12-3/TRBV12-4	NA	TRBJ1-2	TGTGCCAGCAGTTTTCGTACAGGGAGCGCTGGCTACACCTTC	CASSFRTGSAGYTF
few	TRBV9	TRBD2	TRBJ2-3	TGTGCCAGCAGCCCCCCCGTCGGGGGGGTAAATACGCAGTATTTT	CASSPPVGGVNTQYF
many	TRBV24-1	NA	TRBJ1-2	TGTGCCACCAGTCCCCGGGGAGGACCGAACTATGGCTACACCTTC	CATSPRGGPNYGYTF
NA	TRBV11-1	NA	TRBJ1-1	TGTGCCAGCAGCGCCTTCATACAGGGAAGCACTGAAGCTTTCTTT	CASSAFIQGSTEAFF
many	TRBV7-8	NA	TRBJ1-3	TGTGCCAGCAGCCCCGGACGGACAGCATCTGGAAACACCATATATTTT	CASSPGRTASGNTIYF
NA	TRBV7-2	TRBD2	TRBJ2-1	TGTGCCAGCAGCTCTGGGGGGGTTCAATACAATGAGCAGTTCTTC	CASSSGGVQYNEQFF
NA	TRBV6-2/TRBV6-3	TRBD1	TRBJ2-5	TGTGCCAGCAGTTACCCCAGGACAGGGAAAGAGACCCAGTACTTC	CASSYPRTGKETQYF
few	TRBV20-1	NA	TRBJ2-5	TGCAGTGCTAGAGAGCCGGTTCTGGCACGGACCCAGTACTTC	CSAREPVLARTQYF
NA	TRBV4-2	NA	TRBJ2-1	TGTGCCAGCAGCCAGGCCCGGAGTTCTTCCTACAATGAGCAGTTCTTC	CASSQARSSSYNEQFF
NA	TRBV10-3	NA	TRBJ2-5	TGTGCCATCAGTGAAGTAGGGTTGAGGACCCAGTACTTC	CAISEVGLRTQYF
few	TRBV15	NA	TRBJ2-3	TGTGCCACCAGCGCCCGAATGGATACGCAGTATTTT	CATSARMDTQYF
few	TRBV5-1	NA	TRBJ1-5	TGCGCCAGCAGCTTGGAGGCAGGGGATCAGCCCCAGCATTTT	CASSLEAGDQPQHF
many	TRBV5-1	TRBD1	TRBJ2-3	TGCGCCAGCAGCCCCTCGGACAGGACCACAGATACGCAGTATTTT	CASSPSDRTTDTQYF
NA	TRBV15	TRBD2	TRBJ2-5	TGTGCCACCAGCAGAGACAGCGGGGGCCAAGAGACCCAGTACTTC	CATSRDSGGQETQYF
few	TRBV12-2	NA	TRBJ1-2	TGTGCAAGTCCCTACGTACCGTATGACGATGGCTACACCTTC	CASPYVPYDDGYTF
few	TRBV7-8	NA	TRBJ1-6	TGTGCCAGCAGCTTAGGTCTGAGGGATTCACCCCTCCACTTT	CASSLGLRDSPLHF
NA	TRBV4-2	NA	TRBJ2-2	TGTGCCAGCAGCCAAGCGGGTCAGGGTTCCGGGGAGCTGTTTTTT	CASSQAGQGSGELFF
few	TRBV7-2	NA	TRBJ2-3	TGTGCCAGCAGCCGAATACCCTCAGATACGCAGTATTTT	CASSRIPSDTQYF